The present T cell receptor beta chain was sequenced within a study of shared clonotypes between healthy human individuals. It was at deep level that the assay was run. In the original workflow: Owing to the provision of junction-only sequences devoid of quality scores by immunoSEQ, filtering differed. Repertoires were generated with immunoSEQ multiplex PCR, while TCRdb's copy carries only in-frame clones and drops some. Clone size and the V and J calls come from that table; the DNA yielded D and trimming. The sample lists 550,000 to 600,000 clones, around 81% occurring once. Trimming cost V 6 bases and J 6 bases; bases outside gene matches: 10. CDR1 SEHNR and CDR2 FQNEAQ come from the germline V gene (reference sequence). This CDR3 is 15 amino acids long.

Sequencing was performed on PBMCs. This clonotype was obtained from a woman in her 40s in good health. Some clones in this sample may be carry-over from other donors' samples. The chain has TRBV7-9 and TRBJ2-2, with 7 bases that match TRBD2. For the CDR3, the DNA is TGTGCCAGCAGAGAGACGGGACTAATGCCCGGGGAGCTGTTTTTT. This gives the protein CASRETGLMPGELFF.